A single sample is the source of the 26 T cell receptor beta chains below, sequenced in a study of technical replicates of blood from several donors. TCRdb keeps only in-frame clones here, not all; method: immunoSEQ multiplex PCR. The sample includes tens of thousands of clones, roughly 94% seen only once; the top ten take roughly 0.26%. Sequenced material: T cells isolated from PBMCs. The receptors shown here come from a human donor in good health.

The chain joins TRBV6-5 to TRBJ1-1; 7 bases align to TRBD1. From germline, CDR1 is MNHEY and CDR2 SVGAGI. V shed 6 bases and J 6 bases; nucleotides not matched to a gene: 10. The CDR3 totals 14 residues. CDR3 bases: TGTGCCAGCAGGACCCAGGGGGAAGGCCCTGAAGCTTTCTTT. This codes for CASRTQGEGPEAFF.

The chain links TRBV7-6 to TRBJ1-5; unclear D gene. This CDR3 is built from 15 residues. Trimming left V 1 base short and J 5 bases short, with 12 bases between. Germline V gene lookup returns CDR1 SGHVS and CDR2 FNYEAQ. CDR3 sequence (DNA): TGTGCCAGCAGCTTAGTTGCCGGGGTAGATCAGCCCCAGCATTTT. Amino acid sequence: CASSLVAGVDQPQHF.

The chain combines TRBV11-2 with TRBJ2-7, with unresolved D. This CDR3 is built from 12 residues. Trimming stripped 1 base from V and 3 bases from J, with 4 bases between. CDR1 and CDR2 (germline): SGHAT, FQNNGV. CDR3 sequence: CASSLVSYEQYF. The CDR3 region has the DNA TGTGCCAGCAGCTTAGTCAGCTACGAGCAGTACTTC.

The V and J genes are TRBV11-2 and TRBJ2-1; 9 bases are a match to TRBD1. Germline V gene lookup returns CDR1 SGHAT and CDR2 FQNNGV. With V trimmed by 5 bases and J by 7 bases, 12 bases remained unmatched. The CDR3 loop spans 16 amino acids. The chain's CDR3 is CASSHPRDRETNEQFF. The CDR3 coding sequence is TGTGCCAGCAGCCACCCCCGGGACAGGGAGACAAATGAGCAGTTCTTC.

The genes are TRBV4-1 and TRBJ1-1; 10 bases fit TRBD1. CDR1 is MGHRA, CDR2 YSYEKL, per germline. The CDR3 is 14 residues long. With 0 bases clipped from V and 8 bases from J, the junction kept 3 bases outside the gene matches. CDR3 in DNA: TGCGCCAGCAGCCAAGAACAGACAGGGGGCGAAGCTTTCTTT. Translating it yields CASSQEQTGGEAFF.

The gene calls are TRBV7-9 and TRBJ2-7; possibly TRBD1 for D (5 bases). Germline V CDR1 and CDR2: SEHNR, FQNEAQ (reference sequence). The CDR3 is 16 amino acids. Trimming removed 1 base from V and 0 bases from J, with 13 bases in between. This CDR3 is CASSLVYQGSSYEQYF. CDR3 nucleotides: TGTGCCAGCAGCTTAGTTTATCAGGGAAGCTCCTACGAGCAGTACTTC. Full variable domain (rest looked up from reference TRBV7-9 and TRBJ2-7): DTGVSQNPRHKITKRGQNVTFRCDPISEHNRLYWYRQTLGQGPEFLTYFQNEAQLEKSRLLSDRFSAERPKGSFSTLEIQRTEQGDSAMYLCASSLVYQGSSYEQYFGPGTRLTVT.

In its sample, this clone was seen a few times. J is TRBJ1-6 and V is TRBV6-6; a weak D match, TRBD1 (6 bases). Trimming removed 2 bases from V and 6 bases from J, with 11 bases in between. CDR1 and CDR2 (germline): MNHNY, SVGAGI (reference sequence). The CDR3 has 15 amino acids. CDR3 DNA: TGTGCCAGCAGTTACGGGGGGGCTGGTAATTCACCCCTCCACTTT. Translated: CASSYGGAGNSPLHF.

This chain connects TRBV19 to TRBJ2-7; 8 nucleotides line up with TRBD1. Losses at the gene ends were 1 base for V and 2 bases for J; bases not matched to a gene: 4. The CDR3 is 15 amino acids. Germline CDR1 LNHDA, CDR2 SQIVND (reference sequence). In DNA form, the CDR3 reads TGTGCCAGTAGTATAGGGGCAGGGGGCCCCTACGAGCAGTACTTC. This encodes CASSIGAGGPYEQYF.

The V and J genes are TRBV4-1 and TRBJ2-2, with a possible D match to TRBD1 (6 bases). Germline loops: CDR1 MGHRA, CDR2 YSYEKL. V lost 4 bases and J 2 bases, leaving 14 bases between the germline ends. This CDR3 region has 16 residues. CDR3 residues: CASSPRGDGNTGELFF. In DNA form, the CDR3 reads TGCGCCAGCAGCCCCAGGGGAGACGGAAACACCGGGGAGCTGTTTTTT.

The chain carries TRBV28 and TRBJ1-1; the D is unclear. V lost 6 bases, J lost 3 bases, and 5 bases lay in between. Per the germline V gene, CDR1 is MDHEN and CDR2 is SYDVKM. This CDR3 has 11 residues. The CDR3 protein is CASSWHTEAFF. CDR3 sequence (DNA): TGTGCCAGCAGCTGGCACACTGAAGCTTTCTTT.

This chain connects TRBV28 to TRBJ1-1; D is unclear. V lost 5 bases and J 10 bases, leaving 17 bases between the germline ends. This CDR3 is built from 13 residues. The V gene's germline CDR1 is MDHEN and CDR2 SYDVKM. In nucleotides, the CDR3 is TGTGCCAGCAGTCGGGAATTTTACTTGCCAGCTTTCTTT. This gives the protein CASSREFYLPAFF. The complete variable domain, with remaining parts taken from reference TRBV28 and TRBJ1-1, reads DVKVTQSSRYLVKRTGEKVFLECVQDMDHENMFWYRQDPGLGLRLIYFSYDVKMKEKGDIPEGYSVSREKKERFSLILESASTNQTSMYLCASSREFYLPAFFGQGTRLTVV.

J is TRBJ1-4 and V is TRBV28; 7 bases are a match to TRBD1. With 3 bases clipped from V and 4 bases from J, the junction kept 17 bases outside the gene matches. Germline values: CDR1 MDHEN, CDR2 SYDVKM. CDR3 length equals 19 residues. The CDR3 reads CASSLYGIKKGAGNEKLFF. CDR3 DNA sequence: TGTGCCAGCAGTTTGTACGGGATCAAAAAGGGGGCCGGTAATGAAAAACTGTTTTTT. The entire variable domain, with the rest obtained from reference TRBV28 and TRBJ1-4, is as follows: DVKVTQSSRYLVKRTGEKVFLECVQDMDHENMFWYRQDPGLGLRLIYFSYDVKMKEKGDIPEGYSVSREKKERFSLILESASTNQTSMYLCASSLYGIKKGAGNEKLFFGSGTQLSVL.

The J gene is TRBJ1-2, the V gene TRBV20-1, with 8 bases fitting TRBD1. Germline V CDR1 and CDR2: DFQATT, SNEGSKA (reference sequence). The J segment lost 6 bases and the V segment lost 5 bases, leaving 2 bases of the junction unmatched. This CDR3 is built from 11 residues. The CDR3 DNA is TGCAGTGCTGAGGACAGGGATGGCTACACCTTC. It yields the protein CSAEDRDGYTF.

The chain couples TRBV4-1 to TRBJ2-1, with D possibly matching TRBD2 (6 bases). Germline CDR1 and CDR2: MGHRA and YSYEKL. Trimming left V 4 bases short and J 9 bases short, with 13 bases between. The CDR3 extends over 13 amino acids. The CDR3 DNA is TGCGCCAGCAGCCGCCCTGTGGGGGGTGAGCAGTTCTTC. Protein product: CASSRPVGGEQFF.

The chain uses TRBV11-2 and TRBJ1-2, with TRBD1 as a possible D gene (6 bases). V gave up 7 bases and J gave up 4 bases, with 16 bases separating them. The CDR3 spans 14 residues. Germline assignment: CDR1 SGHAT and CDR2 FQNNGV. In DNA, the CDR3 is TGTGCCAGCACATCCCCCGGGGGGGCCTATGGCTACACCTTC. Protein: CASTSPGGAYGYTF.

The V gene is TRBV27, the J gene TRBJ2-7; the match to TRBD1 covers 7 bases. The CDR3 sequence is 13 residues long. The germline gives CDR1 MNHEY, CDR2 SMNVEV (reference sequence). The ends lost 6 bases at V and 5 bases at J; junction bases unmatched: 7. CDR3 in amino acids: CASSRQGLNEQYF. As DNA, the CDR3 is TGTGCCAGCAGCAGACAGGGTCTGAACGAGCAGTACTTC.

The genes are TRBV7-6 and TRBJ2-1; the match to TRBD2 covers 12 bases. Germline assignment: CDR1 SGHVS and CDR2 FNYEAQ. There are 15 residues in the CDR3. The trim removed 4 bases at V and 9 bases at J, leaving 7 bases unmatched. The CDR3 loop reads CASSSLAGGPVEQFF. The CDR3 DNA follows: TGTGCCAGCAGCTCCCTAGCGGGAGGGCCGGTTGAGCAGTTCTTC.

This clone came up a few times. The rearrangement uses TRBV6-1 and TRBJ1-6, with D perhaps TRBD1 (6 bases). The CDR3 sequence is 13 residues long. The V end lost 7 bases, the J end lost 7 bases, and 11 bases lay between the germline ends. Germline V lookup: CDR1 MNHNS, CDR2 SASEGT. The CDR3 loop is CASNQGQNSPLHF. The CDR3 nucleotides are TGTGCCAGCAATCAAGGACAGAATTCACCCCTCCACTTT.

The sample holds a few counts of this clone. The chain couples TRBV7-3 to TRBJ1-6, with a weak D call TRBD1 (5 bases). The CDR3 is made up of 16 amino acids. CDR1 and CDR2 (germline): SGHTA, FQGTGA. Trimming pared 1 base from V and 7 bases from J, leaving 14 bases between. CDR3 nucleotide sequence: TGTGCCAGCAGCTTAAACTCGGCAGGGAAAAATTCACCCCTCCACTTT. Its translation is CASSLNSAGKNSPLHF.

The chain links TRBV5-5 to TRBJ2-7; a weak D match, TRBD1 (6 bases). V lost 6 bases to trimming and J lost 2 bases, with 15 bases between them. CDR1 is SGHKS and CDR2 is YYEKEE in the germline V gene (reference sequence). This CDR3 is built from 14 residues. The CDR3 nucleotides read TGTGCCAGCACTGTCACGGACAGAGCCTACGAGCAGTACTTC. This translates into CASTVTDRAYEQYF. Using reference TRBV5-5 and TRBJ2-7 for the parts outside the CDR3, the full variable domain is DAGVTQSPTHLIKTRGQQVTLRCSPISGHKSVSWYQQVLGQGPQFIFQYYEKEERGRGNFPDRFSARQFPNYSSELNVNALLLGDSALYLCASTVTDRAYEQYFGPGTRLTVT.

The chain couples TRBV28 to TRBJ1-1, with D maybe TRBD1 (6 bases). Germline V CDR1 and CDR2: MDHEN, SYDVKM. The V gene lost 3 bases and the J gene lost 3 bases, with 17 bases spanning the gap. The CDR3 extends over 16 amino acids. The CDR3 spells CASSFHIRQVYTEAFF. As DNA, the CDR3 is TGTGCCAGCAGTTTCCACATTCGACAGGTATACACTGAAGCTTTCTTT.

This chain links TRBV11-3 with TRBJ2-7; perhaps TRBD2 as D (7 bases). Trimming removed 3 bases at V and 6 bases at J, with 15 bases between. Germline V gene data show CDR1 as SGHNT and CDR2 as YENEEA. This CDR3 has 14 residues. CDR3: CASSLRGGVVEQYF. The CDR3 DNA reads as TGTGCCAGCAGCTTGAGGGGGGGCGTAGTCGAGCAGTACTTC.

The V and J genes are TRBV28 and TRBJ1-2, with no clear D. There are 13 residues in the CDR3. V was clipped by 7 bases and J by 4 bases, with 13 bases between them. Germline V gene data show CDR1 as MDHEN and CDR2 as SYDVKM. In nucleotides, the CDR3 is TGTGCCAGCACCCTCGGGGTTGCCTATGGCTACACCTTC. Protein sequence: CASTLGVAYGYTF.

The gene calls are TRBV30 and TRBJ1-1; D not resolved. This CDR3 spans 14 amino acids. V was pared by 1 base and J by 4 bases, with 13 bases between. CDR1 and CDR2 from the germline V gene are GTSNPN and SVGIG (reference sequence). The CDR3 DNA sequence: TGTGCCTGGAGTGCCTATGGTTCAAGCACTGAAGCTTTCTTT. Translated: CAWSAYGSSTEAFF.

The CDR3 DNA reads TGCGCCAGCAGCAACCGGGACAGCGGTACCGGGGAGCTGTTTTTT. Amino acids: CASSNRDSGTGELFF. This chain joins TRBV5-1 and TRBJ2-2; TRBD1 agrees at 7 bases. CDR1 is SGHRS, CDR2 YFSETQ, per germline. The CDR3 length is 15 residues. The ends lost 4 bases at V and 5 bases at J; junction bases unmatched: 8.

The chain couples TRBV6-1 to TRBJ1-2; D uncertain. There are 15 residues in the CDR3. The germline V and J ends were trimmed by 1 base and 4 bases, with 13 bases remaining between them. Germline-derived CDR1 and CDR2 are MNHNS and SASEGT. CDR3 loop: CASSEGGREVYGYTF. CDR3 DNA sequence: TGTGCCAGCAGTGAAGGAGGTAGGGAGGTCTATGGCTACACCTTC.